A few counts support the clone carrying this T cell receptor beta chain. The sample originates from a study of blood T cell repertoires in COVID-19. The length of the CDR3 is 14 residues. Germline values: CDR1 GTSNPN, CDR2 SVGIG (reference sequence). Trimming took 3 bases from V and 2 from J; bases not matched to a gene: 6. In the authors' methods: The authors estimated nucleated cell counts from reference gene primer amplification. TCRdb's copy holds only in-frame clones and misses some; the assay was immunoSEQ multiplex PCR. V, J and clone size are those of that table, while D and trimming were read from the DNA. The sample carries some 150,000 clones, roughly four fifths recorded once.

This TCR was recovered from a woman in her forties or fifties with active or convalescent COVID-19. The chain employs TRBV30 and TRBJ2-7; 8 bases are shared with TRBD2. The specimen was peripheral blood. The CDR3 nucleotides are TGTGCCTGGAGCCCGGGACTAGGGGCCTACGAGCAGTACTTC. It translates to CAWSPGLGAYEQYF.